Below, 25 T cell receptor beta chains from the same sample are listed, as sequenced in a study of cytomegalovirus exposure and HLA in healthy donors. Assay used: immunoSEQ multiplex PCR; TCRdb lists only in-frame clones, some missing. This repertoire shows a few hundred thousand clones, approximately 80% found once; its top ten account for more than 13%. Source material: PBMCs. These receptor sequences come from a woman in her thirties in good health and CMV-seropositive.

The CDR3, as DNA: TGTGCCATCAGTGAGAGAGGGTACTACGAGCAGTACTTC. As protein: CAISERGYYEQYF. The chain uses TRBV10-3 and TRBJ2-7; tentative D call: TRBD2 (5 bases). V gave up 2 bases and J gave up 3 bases, with 8 bases separating them. Germline V lookup: CDR1 ENHRY, CDR2 SYGVKD. The CDR3 consists of 13 residues.

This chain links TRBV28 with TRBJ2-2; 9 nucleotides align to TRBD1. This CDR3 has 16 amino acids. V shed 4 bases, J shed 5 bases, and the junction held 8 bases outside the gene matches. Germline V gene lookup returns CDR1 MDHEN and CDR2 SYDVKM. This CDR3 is CASSSPGQGLTGELFF. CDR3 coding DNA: TGTGCCAGCAGTTCCCCGGGACAGGGCTTGACCGGGGAGCTGTTTTTT. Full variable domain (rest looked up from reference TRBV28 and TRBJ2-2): DVKVTQSSRYLVKRTGEKVFLECVQDMDHENMFWYRQDPGLGLRLIYFSYDVKMKEKGDIPEGYSVSREKKERFSLILESASTNQTSMYLCASSSPGQGLTGELFFGEGSRLTVL.

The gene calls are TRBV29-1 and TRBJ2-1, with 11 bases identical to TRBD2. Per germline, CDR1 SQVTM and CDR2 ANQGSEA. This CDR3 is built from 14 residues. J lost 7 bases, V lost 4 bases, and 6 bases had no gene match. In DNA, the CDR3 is TGCAGCGTTGTGGTAGCGGGAGGGGGTAATGAGCAGTTCTTC. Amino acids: CSVVVAGGGNEQFF.

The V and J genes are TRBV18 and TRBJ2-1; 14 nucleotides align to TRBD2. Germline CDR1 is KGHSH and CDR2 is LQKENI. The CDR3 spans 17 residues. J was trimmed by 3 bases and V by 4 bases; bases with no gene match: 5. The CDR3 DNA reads TGTGCCAGCTCACTAGGACTAGCGGGAGGCCGCTACAATGAGCAGTTCTTC. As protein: CASSLGLAGGRYNEQFF.

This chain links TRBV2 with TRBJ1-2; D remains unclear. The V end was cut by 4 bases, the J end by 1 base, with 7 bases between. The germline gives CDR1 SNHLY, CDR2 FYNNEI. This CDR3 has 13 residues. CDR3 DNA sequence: TGTGCCAGCAGTGGGTCCGGTAACTATGGCTACACCTTC. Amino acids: CASSGSGNYGYTF.

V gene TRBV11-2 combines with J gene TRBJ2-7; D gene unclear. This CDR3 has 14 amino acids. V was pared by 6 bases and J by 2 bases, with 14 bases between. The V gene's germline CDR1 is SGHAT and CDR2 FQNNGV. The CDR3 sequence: CASRHPRQTYEQYF. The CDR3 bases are TGTGCCAGCAGGCATCCGAGGCAAACCTACGAGCAGTACTTC.

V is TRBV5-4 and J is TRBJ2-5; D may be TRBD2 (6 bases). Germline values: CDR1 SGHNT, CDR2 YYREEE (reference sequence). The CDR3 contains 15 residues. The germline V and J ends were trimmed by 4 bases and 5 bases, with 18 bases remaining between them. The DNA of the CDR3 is TGTGCCAGCAGCCCGGGACTCGTAGGTCGGGAGACCCAGTACTTC. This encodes CASSPGLVGRETQYF.

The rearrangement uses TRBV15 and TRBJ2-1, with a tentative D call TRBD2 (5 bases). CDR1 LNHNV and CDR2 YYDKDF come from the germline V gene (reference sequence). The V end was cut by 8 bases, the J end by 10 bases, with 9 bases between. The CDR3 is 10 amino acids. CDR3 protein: CATGENEQFF. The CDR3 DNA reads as TGTGCCACCGGGGAGAACGAGCAGTTCTTC.

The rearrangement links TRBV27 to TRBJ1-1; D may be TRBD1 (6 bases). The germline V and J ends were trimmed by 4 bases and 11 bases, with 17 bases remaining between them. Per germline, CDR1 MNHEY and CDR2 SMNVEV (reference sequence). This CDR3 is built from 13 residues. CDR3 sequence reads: CASSSDGGRGAFF. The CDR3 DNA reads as TGTGCCAGCAGTTCCGATGGCGGGAGGGGGGCTTTCTTT.

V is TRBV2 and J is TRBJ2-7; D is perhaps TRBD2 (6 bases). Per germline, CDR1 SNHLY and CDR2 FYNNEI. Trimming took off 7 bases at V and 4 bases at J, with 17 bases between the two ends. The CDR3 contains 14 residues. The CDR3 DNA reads TGTGCCAGCAATCCGGGACTCCTAAATTACGAGCAGTACTTC. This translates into CASNPGLLNYEQYF.

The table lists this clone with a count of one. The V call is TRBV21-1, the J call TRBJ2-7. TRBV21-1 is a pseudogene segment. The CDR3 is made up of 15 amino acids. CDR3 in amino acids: CASSEPGPSSYEQYF. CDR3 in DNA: TGTGCCAGCAGCGAACCGGGACCTTCCTCCTACGAGCAGTACTTC.

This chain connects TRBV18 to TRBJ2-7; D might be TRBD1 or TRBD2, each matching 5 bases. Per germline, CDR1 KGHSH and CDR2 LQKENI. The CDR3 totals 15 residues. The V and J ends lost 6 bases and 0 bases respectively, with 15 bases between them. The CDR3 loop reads CASSARGESSYEQYF. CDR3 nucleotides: TGTGCCAGCTCGGCGAGAGGGGAAAGCTCCTACGAGCAGTACTTC.

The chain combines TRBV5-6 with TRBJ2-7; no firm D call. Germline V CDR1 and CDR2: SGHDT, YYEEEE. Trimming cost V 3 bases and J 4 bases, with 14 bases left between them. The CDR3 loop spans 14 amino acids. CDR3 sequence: CASSSGLGIYEQYF. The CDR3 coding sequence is TGTGCCAGCAGCTCCGGCCTAGGGATTTACGAGCAGTACTTC. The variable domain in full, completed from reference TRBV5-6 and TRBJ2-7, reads DAGVTQSPTHLIKTRGQQVTLRCSPKSGHDTVSWYQQALGQGPQFIFQYYEEEERQRGNFPDRFSGHQFPNYSSELNVNALLLGDSALYLCASSSGLGIYEQYFGPGTRLTVT.

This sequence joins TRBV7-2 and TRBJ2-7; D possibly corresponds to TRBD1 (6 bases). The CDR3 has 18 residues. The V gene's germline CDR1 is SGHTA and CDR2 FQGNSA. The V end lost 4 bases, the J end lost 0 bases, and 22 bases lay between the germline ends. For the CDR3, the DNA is TGTGCCAGCAGCTCCTACAATCCAGGGGTGTTCCCCTCCTACGAGCAGTACTTC. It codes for CASSSYNPGVFPSYEQYF.

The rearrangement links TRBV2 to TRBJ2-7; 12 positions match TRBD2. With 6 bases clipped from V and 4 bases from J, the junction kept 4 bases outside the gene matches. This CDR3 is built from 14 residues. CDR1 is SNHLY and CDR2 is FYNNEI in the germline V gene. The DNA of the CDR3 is TGTGCCAGCAGGATACTAGCGGGAGGATACGAGCAGTACTTC. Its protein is CASRILAGGYEQYF.

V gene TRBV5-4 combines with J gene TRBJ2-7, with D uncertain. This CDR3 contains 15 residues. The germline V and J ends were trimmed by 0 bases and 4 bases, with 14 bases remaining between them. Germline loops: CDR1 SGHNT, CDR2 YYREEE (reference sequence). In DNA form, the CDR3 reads TGTGCCAGCAGCTTGGCTGGAGTGGAGCTATACGAGCAGTACTTC. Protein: CASSLAGVELYEQYF.

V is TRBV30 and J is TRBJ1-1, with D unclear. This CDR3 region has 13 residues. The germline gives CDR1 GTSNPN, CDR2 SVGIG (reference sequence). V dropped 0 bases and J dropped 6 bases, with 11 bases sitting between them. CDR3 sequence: CAWSVFVPAEAFF. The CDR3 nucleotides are TGTGCCTGGAGTGTATTTGTTCCGGCTGAAGCTTTCTTT.

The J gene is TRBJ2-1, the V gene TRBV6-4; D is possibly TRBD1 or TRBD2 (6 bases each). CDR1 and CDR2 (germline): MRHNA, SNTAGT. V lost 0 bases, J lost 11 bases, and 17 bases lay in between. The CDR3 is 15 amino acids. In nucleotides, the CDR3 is TGTGCCAGCAGTGACTCGGAAGGGGGTGCGGGAAAGCAGTTCTTC. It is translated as CASSDSEGGAGKQFF.

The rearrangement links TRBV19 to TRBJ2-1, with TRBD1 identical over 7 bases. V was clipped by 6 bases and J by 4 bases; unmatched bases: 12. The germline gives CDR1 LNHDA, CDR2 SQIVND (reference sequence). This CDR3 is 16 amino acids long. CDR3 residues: CASRFSATGLYNEQFF. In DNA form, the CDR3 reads TGTGCCAGTAGATTTTCGGCGACAGGGTTGTACAATGAGCAGTTCTTC.

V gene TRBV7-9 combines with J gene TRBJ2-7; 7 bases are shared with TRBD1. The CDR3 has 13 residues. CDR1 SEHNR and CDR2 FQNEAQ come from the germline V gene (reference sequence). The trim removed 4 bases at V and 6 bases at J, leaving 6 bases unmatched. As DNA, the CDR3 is TGTGCCAGCAGCTCCTCCGACAGGGTCGAGCAGTACTTC. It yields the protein CASSSSDRVEQYF.

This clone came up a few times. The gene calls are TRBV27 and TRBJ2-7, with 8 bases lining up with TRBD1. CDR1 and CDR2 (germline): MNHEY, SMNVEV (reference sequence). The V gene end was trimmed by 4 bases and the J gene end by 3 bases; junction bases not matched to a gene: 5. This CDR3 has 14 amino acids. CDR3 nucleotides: TGTGCCAGCAGTTCCCGGACAGGGAACTACGAGCAGTACTTC. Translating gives CASSSRTGNYEQYF.

The CDR3 DNA is TGTGCCAGCTCACCAGAGGCCAGGGGGTTCGATGGCTACACCTTC. Encoded protein: CASSPEARGFDGYTF. The chain recombines TRBV18 with TRBJ1-2; 7 nucleotides align to TRBD1. CDR1 is KGHSH and CDR2 is LQKENI in the germline V gene. Trimming at V came to 2 bases and at J to 6 bases, leaving 9 bases not matched to a gene. The CDR3 length is 15 residues.

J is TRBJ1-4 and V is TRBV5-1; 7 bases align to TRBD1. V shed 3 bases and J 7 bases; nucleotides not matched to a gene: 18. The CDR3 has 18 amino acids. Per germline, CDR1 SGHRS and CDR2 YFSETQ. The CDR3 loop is CASSSEGARGTTSEKLFF. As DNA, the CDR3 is TGCGCCAGCAGCTCCGAGGGGGCTCGGGGGACGACGAGTGAAAAACTGTTTTTT.

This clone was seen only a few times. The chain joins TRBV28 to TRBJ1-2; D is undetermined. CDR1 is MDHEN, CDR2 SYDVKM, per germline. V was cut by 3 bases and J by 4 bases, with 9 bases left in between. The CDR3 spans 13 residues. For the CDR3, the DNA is TGTGCCAGCAGTTTTAGCGGATTCTATGGCTACACCTTC. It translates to CASSFSGFYGYTF.

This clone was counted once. CDR3 DNA sequence: TGCGCCAGCAGCTTGGGGGGACTAGCGGGAAGTTGGGAGACCCAGTACTTC. The encoded protein is CASSLGGLAGSWETQYF. The chain carries TRBV5-1 and TRBJ2-5; TRBD2 aligns across 13 bases. The CDR3 has 17 amino acids. The V segment lost 0 bases and the J segment 5 bases; nucleotides outside the gene matches: 7. Germline V gene data show CDR1 as SGHRS and CDR2 as YFSETQ.